This TCR beta chain was documented in a study of T cell repertoires in cytomegalovirus infection. Study-level points and caveats: The ex vivo response showed dominance by HLA-C-restricted CMV-specific TCR beta clonotypes.

MiXCR, run by TCRdb on the reads, gives a single entry per CDR3 protein. Of 150,000 to 200,000 distinct CDR3 sequences in the sample, 28% were seen once. The CDR3 is 16 amino acids. Per germline, CDR1 SGHVS and CDR2 FQNEAQ. V lost 6 bases, J lost 3 bases, and 18 bases lay in between. The sample holds a few counts of this clonotype. The antigen remains undetermined. The gene calls are TRBV7-8 and TRBJ2-1, with D tentatively TRBD1 (7 bases). Sequenced sample: PBMCs. This TCR was sampled from a human donor in good health (CMV status not recorded). Some clones in this sample may be carry-over from other donors' samples. CDR3 loop: CASRRAGGQVYNEQFF. CDR3 coding DNA: TGTGCCAGCAGAAGAGCGGGCGGACAGGTCTACAATGAGCAGTTCTTC.